This T cell receptor beta chain comes out of a study of cytomegalovirus exposure and HLA in healthy donors. General study findings and limits: A missense DCLRE1C variant was associated with V- and J-gene trimming of TCR beta chains in a later analysis, and an independent cohort replicated the association.

With regard to this clone: Its antigen is unknown.

V gave up 2 bases and J gave up 1 base, with 11 bases separating them. Germline CDR1 reads MGHRA; CDR2 reads YSYEKL. The CDR3 consists of 16 residues. 60 Vbeta and 13 Jbeta primers were used in PCR. Measured with immunoSEQ multiplex PCR; TCRdb has only the in-frame clones, and not every one. The sample holds fewer than 80,000 clones, about 69% seen once. This receptor was obtained from a woman aged 30 to 39 in good health and CMV-seronegative. V is TRBV4-1 and J is TRBJ2-2; possible D gene TRBD1, 6 bases. Material: PBMCs. The CDR3 is CASSQTLTGNTGELFF. The CDR3, as DNA: TGCGCCAGCAGCCAAACTCTGACAGGGAACACCGGGGAGCTGTTTTTT.